Below, one T cell receptor beta chain is given with its context. In the original processing: Nucleated cell counts were estimated from reference gene primer amplification. Profiled with immunoSEQ multiplex PCR; TCRdb holds only in-frame clones, not every one. That table supplies the V and J calls and clone size; D and trimming were determined from the DNA. This sample carries 130,000 to 150,000 clones, 84% of them seen once, and the ten largest clones take less than 50%. This sample is part of a study of blood T cell repertoires in COVID-19. Study at large: The study drew acute and convalescent COVID-19 samples from the United States, Italy and Spain. T cells, B-cell-depleted T cells, or PBMCs provided the cDNA or gDNA that served as material.

The CDR3 consists of 10 residues. V was pared by 5 bases and J by 5 bases, with 6 bases between. Germline V gene sequence: CDR1 SQVTM, CDR2 ANQGSEA. The receptor's source is a human donor in a cohort sampled during active COVID-19. Sequenced: peripheral blood. The chain joins TRBV29-1 to TRBJ1-1; D remains ambiguous. CDR3 residues: CSVLSTEAFF. The CDR3 nucleotides read TGCAGCGTTCTTTCGACTGAAGCTTTCTTT.